Below are 30 T cell receptor beta chains sequenced from a single sample in a study of beta chain features in type 1 diabetes. What was sequenced were expressed TCRB transcripts, since all of the isolated RNA had been reverse transcribed. Only in-frame clones appear in the TCRdb table, and some are missing; sequencing was by immunoSEQ multiplex PCR. Among 330,000 or so clones listed, 12% to 15% were seen once. The sequencing input was central memory CD4+ T cells from blood. These receptors were collected from a man aged 25 to 45 in good health.

As DNA, the CDR3 is TGTGCCAGCAGACTAGGGACAGGGGACGGCCAAGAGACCCAGTACTTC. It codes for CASRLGTGDGQETQYF. This chain joins TRBV6-4 and TRBJ2-5; TRBD1 matches at 10 bases. Germline V gene sequence: CDR1 MRHNA, CDR2 SNTAGT. The CDR3 has 16 amino acids. Trimming cost V 6 bases and J 1 base; bases outside gene matches: 8.

This sequence joins TRBV29-1 and TRBJ1-2; weak D call: TRBD1 (5 bases). Trimming removed 0 bases from V and 4 bases from J, with 6 bases in between. Germline V gene sequence: CDR1 SQVTM, CDR2 ANQGSEA. The CDR3 length is 12 residues. CDR3 bases: TGCAGCGTTGAAGAGGGGCCCTATGGCTACACCTTC. The encoded protein is CSVEEGPYGYTF. Full variable domain (rest looked up from reference TRBV29-1 and TRBJ1-2): SAVISQKPSRDICQRGTSLTIQCQVDSQVTMMFWYRQQPGQSLTLIATANQGSEATYESGFVIDKFPISRPNLTFSTLTVSNMSPEDSSIYLCSVEEGPYGYTFGSGTRLTVV.

V usage is TRBV6-6 and J usage is TRBJ2-3; D unresolved. The CDR3 contains 12 residues. Per the germline V gene, CDR1 is MNHNY and CDR2 is SVGAGI (reference sequence). The germline V and J ends were trimmed by 2 bases and 3 bases, with 3 bases remaining between them. The CDR3 coding sequence is TGTGCCAGCAGTTACCTGACAGATACGCAGTATTTT. It specifies CASSYLTDTQYF.

The V call is TRBV6-1, the J call TRBJ2-4; 7 bases are shared with TRBD2. The junction had 18 bases not matched to a gene; V was cut back by 4 bases and J by 0 bases. Germline values: CDR1 MNHNS, CDR2 SASEGT. The length of the CDR3 is 20 residues. This CDR3 is CASSATTAGTSTLAKNIQYF. The DNA for the CDR3 is TGTGCCAGCAGTGCAACTACAGCGGGGACGTCTACACTAGCCAAAAACATTCAGTACTTC.

The chain couples TRBV5-4 to TRBJ2-3; unclear D gene. The CDR3 contains 11 residues. The germline CDR1 and CDR2 sequences are SGHNT and YYREEE (reference sequence). V shed 5 bases and J shed 3 bases, with 4 bases lying between them. CDR3 region: CASRETDTQYF. The CDR3 coding sequence is TGTGCCAGCAGGGAGACAGATACGCAGTATTTT.

This clone came up many times. The CDR3 sequence: CASSPGLAGASGEQFF. The CDR3 nucleotides are TGCGCCAGCAGCCCGGGACTAGCGGGAGCGTCCGGTGAGCAGTTCTTC. The rearrangement uses TRBV5-1 and TRBJ2-1, with TRBD2 matching 14 bases. Germline V gene sequence: CDR1 SGHRS, CDR2 YFSETQ. Germline trimming cut 4 bases from V and 9 bases from J; bases unmatched to any gene: 9. The CDR3 sequence is 16 residues long.

In its sample, this clone was seen a few times. The rearrangement uses TRBV28 and TRBJ1-5; possible D gene TRBD1, 5 bases. Germline V gene sequence: CDR1 MDHEN, CDR2 SYDVKM. V lost 4 bases to trimming and J lost 6 bases, with 13 bases between them. The CDR3 is 14 residues long. Written as DNA, the CDR3 is TGTGCCAGCAGTTCGGGGGGAGAGGGTCAGCCCCAGCATTTT. Residues: CASSSGGEGQPQHF.

This clone was counted a few times. The chain employs TRBV6-5 and TRBJ1-3, with D perhaps matching TRBD1 (5 bases). The germline V gene has CDR1 MNHEY and CDR2 SVGAGI. This CDR3 has 14 residues. Trimming took 4 bases from V and 0 from J, leaving 7 bases between them. The CDR3 protein is CASSWGVSGNTIYF. DNA for the CDR3: TGTGCCAGCAGTTGGGGCGTCTCTGGAAACACCATATATTTT.

In this sample, this clone turned up a few times. The rearrangement links TRBV18 to TRBJ2-1; the match to TRBD1 covers 9 bases. CDR1 is KGHSH, CDR2 LQKENI, per germline. The CDR3 runs 14 residues. V gave up 5 bases and J gave up 10 bases; unmatched junction bases: 9. DNA for the CDR3: TGTGCCAGCTCAAGTAGGACAGGGGAAAGCGAGCAGTTCTTC. Translation gives CASSSRTGESEQFF.

In its sample, this clone was seen a few times. This chain connects TRBV15 to TRBJ1-5; no definite D call. Trimming left V 0 bases short and J 1 base short, with 13 bases between. The CDR3 sequence is 17 residues long. From germline, CDR1 is LNHNV and CDR2 YYDKDF (reference sequence). The CDR3 protein is CATSRDLIGMSNQPQHF. CDR3 in DNA: TGTGCCACCAGCAGAGATCTAATAGGGATGAGCAATCAGCCCCAGCATTTT.

This clone has only a few counts. The chain carries TRBV27 and TRBJ2-2, with 7 nucleotides matching TRBD2. With 8 bases clipped from V and 7 bases from J, the junction kept 10 bases outside the gene matches. This CDR3 spans 14 amino acids. Germline V CDR1 and CDR2: MNHEY, SMNVEV (reference sequence). CDR3 sequence reads: CASRRQSGGGELFF. The DNA for the CDR3 is TGTGCCAGCCGGCGGCAGTCGGGAGGCGGGGAGCTGTTTTTT.

This clone was recorded a few times. The gene calls are TRBV15 and TRBJ2-3, with D maybe TRBD2 (5 bases). CDR3 length: 13 residues. The V and J ends lost 8 bases and 3 bases respectively, with 12 bases between them. Germline V gives CDR1 LNHNV, CDR2 YYDKDF (reference sequence). DNA of the CDR3: TGTGCCACCTCCACGGGAAGAACAGATACGCAGTATTTT. Its translation is CATSTGRTDTQYF.

This sequence joins TRBV5-1 and TRBJ1-1, with a weak D call TRBD1 (5 bases). The CDR3 contains 15 residues. The germline CDR1 and CDR2 sequences are SGHRS and YFSETQ. V was trimmed by 1 base and J by 0 bases, leaving 10 bases between them. The CDR3 is CASSLIRGMNTEAFF. CDR3 coding DNA: TGCGCCAGCAGCTTGATCCGGGGGATGAACACTGAAGCTTTCTTT.

This clone came up a few times. The chain links TRBV5-4 to TRBJ2-5, with no clear D. Germline assignment: CDR1 SGHNT and CDR2 YYREEE (reference sequence). V gave up 2 bases and J gave up 1 base, with 6 bases separating them. This CDR3 region has 13 residues. The CDR3 is CASSLGSQETQYF. CDR3 bases: TGTGCCAGCAGCTTAGGCTCCCAAGAGACCCAGTACTTC. Drawing the rest from reference TRBV5-4 and TRBJ2-5, the complete variable domain is ETGVTQSPTHLIKTRGQQVTLRCSSQSGHNTVSWYQQALGQGPQFIFQYYREEENGRGNFPPRFSGLQFPNYSSELNVNALELDDSALYLCASSLGSQETQYFGPGTRLLVL.

This clone was seen many times. The chain links TRBV10-3 to TRBJ1-2; the match to TRBD1 covers 9 bases. J gave up 8 bases and V 4 bases, and 11 bases lay outside the gene matches. This CDR3 has 15 residues. CDR1 ENHRY and CDR2 SYGVKD come from the germline V gene. Written as DNA, the CDR3 is TGTGCCATCAGTGCACCCCGACAGGGGGTGGGAGGCTACACCTTC. It encodes CAISAPRQGVGGYTF.

This clone was detected only a few times. The genes are TRBV7-2 and TRBJ2-1, with TRBD2 identical over 12 bases. This CDR3 region has 15 residues. Trimming removed 5 bases from V and 6 bases from J; junction bases left unmatched: 5. The germline V gene has CDR1 SGHTA and CDR2 FQGNSA. This CDR3 reads CASSPSGGAANEQFF. Here the CDR3 DNA reads TGTGCCAGCAGCCCTAGCGGGGGGGCCGCCAATGAGCAGTTCTTC.

The rearrangement joins TRBV4-3 to TRBJ1-2; D is unclear. This CDR3 has 13 residues. Germline V gene sequence: CDR1 LGHNA, CDR2 YSLEER. With 4 bases removed from V and 4 bases from J, the gap between germline ends came to 10 bases. The CDR3 bases are TGCGCCAGCAGCCTGGAGATGGGCTATGGCTACACCTTC. This translates into CASSLEMGYGYTF.

This clone was detected only a few times. The V call is TRBV11-2, the J call TRBJ2-3, with D tentatively TRBD2 (6 bases). The CDR3 is 14 amino acids. V gave up 5 bases and J gave up 2 bases, with 11 bases separating them. Per germline, CDR1 SGHAT and CDR2 FQNNGV. In DNA, the CDR3 is TGTGCCAGCAGCCCGGGGCGGGACACAGATACGCAGTATTTT. Amino acid sequence: CASSPGRDTDTQYF.

The rearrangement links TRBV5-4 to TRBJ2-5; 7 bases are shared with TRBD2. This CDR3 is 19 amino acids long. The V segment lost 4 bases and the J segment 0 bases; nucleotides outside the gene matches: 18. Per the germline V gene, CDR1 is SGHNT and CDR2 is YYREEE (reference sequence). DNA of the CDR3: TGTGCCAGCAGCCTCAGACTAGCCCGAGCCCCATTGTACCAAGAGACCCAGTACTTC. Translating it yields CASSLRLARAPLYQETQYF.

The chain links TRBV4-1 to TRBJ2-5; 11 positions agree with TRBD2. Germline assignment: CDR1 MGHRA and CDR2 YSYEKL. The junction had 17 bases not matched to a gene; V was cut back by 4 bases and J by 1 base. The CDR3 consists of 20 residues. In DNA form, the CDR3 reads TGCGCCAGCAGCCGCCCCGGGAGTGGGACTAGCGGCTCCCTCCAAGAGACCCAGTACTTC. Its translation: CASSRPGSGTSGSLQETQYF.

The sample holds a few counts of this clone. The V gene is TRBV5-1, the J gene TRBJ2-2; the D gene is possibly TRBD2 (6 bases). CDR3 length: 15 residues. CDR1 and CDR2 (germline): SGHRS, YFSETQ. With 4 bases removed from V and 5 bases from J, the gap between germline ends came to 15 bases. CDR3 nucleotide sequence: TGCGCCAGCAGCCTCGCTAGACGGGAGACCGGGGAGCTGTTTTTT. It specifies CASSLARRETGELFF. The entire variable domain, with the rest obtained from reference TRBV5-1 and TRBJ2-2, is as follows: KAGVTQTPRYLIKTRGQQVTLSCSPISGHRSVSWYQQTPGQGLQFLFEYFSETQRNKGNFPGRFSGRQFSNSRSEMNVSTLELGDSALYLCASSLARRETGELFFGEGSRLTVL.

This chain links TRBV10-2 with TRBJ2-1; D is unclear. The V gene lost 4 bases and the J gene lost 6 bases, with 10 bases spanning the gap. The germline V gene encodes CDR1 WSHSY and CDR2 SAAADI. This CDR3 contains 13 residues. The CDR3 region is CASSVSHSNEQFF. The DNA of the CDR3 is TGCGCCAGCAGTGTAAGTCATTCCAATGAGCAGTTCTTC.

The rearrangement joins TRBV2 to TRBJ2-7, with D hard to call. V was clipped by 6 bases and J by 6 bases, with 12 bases between them. The germline V gene has CDR1 SNHLY and CDR2 FYNNEI. The CDR3 totals 12 residues. CDR3 sequence reads: CASRVGPIEQYV. The CDR3 DNA follows: TGTGCCAGCAGGGTGGGCCCCATCGAGCAGTACGTC.

This clone was picked up a small number of times. This rearrangement joins TRBV7-2 to TRBJ2-1, with 13 positions matching TRBD2. This CDR3 region has 14 residues. Trimming at V came to 8 bases and at J to 8 bases, leaving 6 bases not matched to a gene. The V gene's germline CDR1 is SGHTA and CDR2 FQGNSA. The DNA of the CDR3 is TGTGCCAGCGGCACTAGCGGGAGGGTCGATGAGCAGTTCTTC. This gives the protein CASGTSGRVDEQFF.

This rearrangement joins TRBV9 to TRBJ2-5; TRBD2 matches at 10 bases. Per the germline V gene, CDR1 is SGDLS and CDR2 is YYNGEE. The ends lost 8 bases at V and 6 bases at J; junction bases unmatched: 10. The length of the CDR3 is 14 residues. CDR3 protein: CASSSGRAGQTQYF. DNA for the CDR3: TGTGCCAGTTCAAGCGGGAGGGCCGGACAGACCCAGTACTTC. Full variable domain (rest looked up from reference TRBV9 and TRBJ2-5): DSGVTQTPKHLITATGQRVTLRCSPRSGDLSVYWYQQSLDQGLQFLIQYYNGEERAKGNILERFSAQQFPDLHSELNLSSLELGDSALYFCASSSGRAGQTQYFGPGTRLLVL.

CDR3 sequence reads: CASSLGSGYPTDTQYF. CDR3 DNA: TGTGCCAGCAGCTTAGGATCGGGCTACCCTACAGATACGCAGTATTTT. The rearrangement joins TRBV11-2 to TRBJ2-3; D gene unclear. The V gene's germline CDR1 is SGHAT and CDR2 FQNNGV. Trimming left V 1 base short and J 3 bases short, with 14 bases between. There are 16 residues in the CDR3.

The J gene is TRBJ2-3, the V gene TRBV19; possibly TRBD1 for D (6 bases). V was shortened by 6 bases and J by 0 bases, with 10 bases between the two germline ends. The CDR3 totals 14 residues. Germline V lookup: CDR1 LNHDA, CDR2 SQIVND (reference sequence). CDR3 loop: CASRDSSSTDTQYF. For the CDR3, the DNA is TGTGCCAGTAGGGACAGCTCTAGCACAGATACGCAGTATTTT. Combining the CDR3 with reference TRBV19 and TRBJ2-3 gives the whole variable domain DGGITQSPKYLFRKEGQNVTLSCEQNLNHDAMYWYRQDPGQGLRLIYYSQIVNDFQKGDIAEGYSVSREKKESFPLTVTSAQKNPTAFYLCASRDSSSTDTQYFGPGTRLTVL.

This clone was picked up many times. The chain carries TRBV2 and TRBJ2-2; no definite D call. This CDR3 is 14 amino acids long. Trimming shortened V by 7 bases and J by 0 bases, and 9 bases separated the two germline ends. CDR1 and CDR2 from the germline V gene are SNHLY and FYNNEI. CDR3 bases: TGTGCCAGCACGGCGCGTACGAACACCGGGGAGCTGTTTTTT. This gives the protein CASTARTNTGELFF.

For this clone: This sample includes further DNA sequences coding for the same CDR3. CDR3: CASSLTPRGAQETQYF. Here the CDR3 DNA reads TGTGCCAGCAGTCTTACCCCCAGGGGGGCTCAAGAGACCCAGTACTTC. The chain recombines TRBV11-2 with TRBJ2-5; D may be TRBD1 (7 bases). Germline lookup yields CDR1 SGHAT and CDR2 FQNNGV. The length of the CDR3 is 16 residues. Trimming took 6 bases from V and 2 from J, leaving 19 bases between them. Complete variable domain (other parts from reference TRBV11-2 and TRBJ2-5): EAGVAQSPRYKIIEKRQSVAFWCNPISGHATLYWYQQILGQGPKLLIQFQNNGVVDDSQLPKDRFSAERLKGVDSTLKIQPAKLEDSAVYLCASSLTPRGAQETQYFGPGTRLLVL.

This clone has more than one count but fewer than ten. The CDR3 reads CASSSQGSNQPQHF. CDR3 bases: TGTGCCAGCAGCTCACAGGGAAGCAATCAGCCCCAGCATTTT. The chain is built from TRBV5-4 and TRBJ1-5, with D possibly TRBD1 on 6 matching bases. The V gene's germline CDR1 is SGHNT and CDR2 YYREEE (reference sequence). The V end lost 3 bases, the J end lost 1 base, and 8 bases lay between the germline ends. The CDR3 consists of 14 residues.